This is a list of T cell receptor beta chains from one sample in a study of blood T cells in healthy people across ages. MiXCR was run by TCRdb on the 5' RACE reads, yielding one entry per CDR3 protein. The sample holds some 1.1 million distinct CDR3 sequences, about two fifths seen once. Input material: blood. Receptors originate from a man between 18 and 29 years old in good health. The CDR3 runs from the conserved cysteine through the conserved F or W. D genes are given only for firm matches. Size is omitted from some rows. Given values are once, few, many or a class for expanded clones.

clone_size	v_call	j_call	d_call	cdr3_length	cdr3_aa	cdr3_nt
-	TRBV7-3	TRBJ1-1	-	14	CASSLSEPNTEAFF	TGTGCCAGCAGCTTATCCGAGCCGAACACTGAAGCTTTCTTT
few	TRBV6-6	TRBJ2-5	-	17	CASSYRPRGWYQETQYF	TGTGCCAGCAGTTACCGGCCGAGGGGGTGGTATCAAGAGACCCAGTACTTC
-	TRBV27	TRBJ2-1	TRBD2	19	CASSLSSGLAGGSYNEQFF	TGTGCCAGCAGTTTATCGTCTGGACTAGCGGGGGGTTCCTACAATGAGCAGTTCTTC
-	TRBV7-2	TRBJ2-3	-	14	CASSAIAGTDTQYF	TGTGCCAGCAGCGCAATAGCGGGCACAGATACGCAGTATTTT
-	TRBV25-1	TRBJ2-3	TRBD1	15	CASSPHGQGRCAQYF	TGTGCCAGCAGTCCGCACGGACAGGGCCGTTGTGCGCAGTATTTT
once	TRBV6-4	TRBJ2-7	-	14	CASRPAQGSYEQYF	TGTGCCAGCAGACCCGCGCAGGGCTCCTACGAGCAGTACTTC
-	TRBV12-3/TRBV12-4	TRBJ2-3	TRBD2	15	CASSSSGGQPDTQYF	TGTGCCAGCAGTTCTAGCGGGGGCCAGCCAGATACGCAGTATTTT
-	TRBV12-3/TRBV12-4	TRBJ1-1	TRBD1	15	CASSSQGGLNTEAFF	TGTGCCAGCAGTTCCCAGGGGGGTTTGAACACTGAAGCTTTCTTT
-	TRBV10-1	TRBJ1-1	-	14	CASSEVAENTEAFF	TGCGCCAGCAGTGAGGTGGCAGAAAACACTGAAGCTTTCTTT
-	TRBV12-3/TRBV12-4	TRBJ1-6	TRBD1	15	CASSLPTGMNSPLHF	TGTGCCAGCAGCCTACCGACAGGGATGAATTCACCCCTCCACTTT
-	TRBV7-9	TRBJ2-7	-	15	CASSFQGTNIAEQYF	TGTGCCAGCAGCTTTCAGGGGACCAACATCGCCGAGCAGTACTTC
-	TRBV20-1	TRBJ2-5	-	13	CSARAPIGETQYF	TGCAGTGCTAGGGCCCCCATAGGGGAGACCCAGTACTTC
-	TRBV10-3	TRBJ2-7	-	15	CAISALDSRSYEQYF	TGTGCCATCAGTGCCCTGGACAGCAGATCCTACGAGCAGTACTTC
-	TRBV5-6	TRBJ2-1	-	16	CASSLRGRQHGTEQFF	TGTGCCAGCAGCTTACGTGGCCGTCAGCACGGGACTGAGCAGTTCTTC
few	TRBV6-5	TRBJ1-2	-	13	CASSYGPDYGYTF	TGTGCCAGCAGTTACGGACCGGACTATGGCTACACCTTC
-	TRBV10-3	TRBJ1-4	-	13	CAAATTPQEKLFF	TGTGCCGCCGCAACAACTCCACAGGAAAAACTGTTTTTT
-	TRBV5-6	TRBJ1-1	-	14	CASSRRRGRTEAFF	TGTGCCAGCAGCCGTAGGAGGGGGAGAACTGAAGCTTTCTTT
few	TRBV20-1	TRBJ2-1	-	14	CSASRDSTGNEQFF	TGCAGTGCTAGTCGGGACTCCACGGGCAATGAGCAGTTCTTC
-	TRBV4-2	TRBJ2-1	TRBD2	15	CASSQASGGGNEQFF	TGTGCCAGCAGCCAAGCGAGCGGGGGGGGTAATGAGCAGTTCTTC
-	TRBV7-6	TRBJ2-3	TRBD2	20	CASSRRSGSGGLHDTDTQYF	TGTGCCAGCAGCCGAAGATCGGGTAGCGGGGGTTTACATGACACAGATACGCAGTATTTT